The clone carrying this T cell receptor beta chain was recorded many times. Each CDR3 protein is one row after TCRdb ran MiXCR on the 5' RACE reads. The sample carries 30,000 to 45,000 distinct CDR3 sequences, about 9.9% recorded once. This specimen comes from a study of neurological immune-mediated disorders. Between the trimmed V and J ends, which lost 8 bases and 4 bases, there was a span of 6 bases. The germline CDR1 and CDR2 sequences are SNHLY and FYNNEI. This CDR3 has 11 residues. The chain couples TRBV2 to TRBJ1-5; no reliable D call. Specimen: CD4+ T cells from blood. This TCR was recovered from a woman in her twenties or thirties with HTLV-1-associated myelopathy (HAM/TSP). The CDR3 nucleotides read TGTGCCAGCGGAAGTAATCAGCCCCAGCATTTT. It specifies CASGSNQPQHF.